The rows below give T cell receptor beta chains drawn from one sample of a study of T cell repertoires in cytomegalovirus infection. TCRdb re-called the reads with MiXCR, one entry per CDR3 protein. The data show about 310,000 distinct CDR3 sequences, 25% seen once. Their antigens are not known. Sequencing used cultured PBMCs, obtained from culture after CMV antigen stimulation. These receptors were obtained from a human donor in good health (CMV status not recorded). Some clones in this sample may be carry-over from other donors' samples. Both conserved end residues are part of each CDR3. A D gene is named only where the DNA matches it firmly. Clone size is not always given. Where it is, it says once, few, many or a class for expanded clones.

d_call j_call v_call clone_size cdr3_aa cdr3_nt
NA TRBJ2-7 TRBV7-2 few CASSLGRTAAYEQYF TGTGCCAGCAGCTTAGGGAGGACGGCGGCCTACGAGCAGTACTTC
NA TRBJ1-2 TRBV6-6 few CASSYSRGYTF TGTGCCAGCAGTTACTCCAGAGGCTACACCTTC
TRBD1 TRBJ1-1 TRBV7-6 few CASSFQGGEAFF TGTGCCAGCAGCTTCCAGGGGGGGGAAGCTTTCTTT
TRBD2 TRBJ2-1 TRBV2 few CASIKEAGVRGNEQFF TGTGCCAGCATCAAGGAGGCGGGAGTTAGGGGCAATGAGCAGTTCTTC
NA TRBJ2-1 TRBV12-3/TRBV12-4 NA CASSLYEGYNEQFF TGTGCCAGCAGCTTGTATGAGGGGTACAATGAGCAGTTCTTC
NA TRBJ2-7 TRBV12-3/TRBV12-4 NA CASGQYTGGYYEQYF TGTGCCAGCGGACAATACACGGGCGGATACTACGAGCAGTACTTC
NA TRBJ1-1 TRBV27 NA CASSLWGEVGTEAFF TGTGCCAGCAGTTTATGGGGGGAGGTAGGCACTGAAGCTTTCTTT
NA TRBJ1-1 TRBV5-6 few CASSLVPRVGTEAFF TGTGCCAGCAGCTTGGTACCCCGGGTTGGCACTGAAGCTTTCTTT
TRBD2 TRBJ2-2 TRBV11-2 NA CASSLLAGTGELFF TGTGCCAGCAGCTTGCTAGCGGGCACCGGGGAGCTGTTTTTT
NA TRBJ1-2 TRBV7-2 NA CASSRSITQRIGYGYTF TGTGCCAGCAGCCGTTCGATCACCCAAAGGATTGGGTATGGCTACACCTTC
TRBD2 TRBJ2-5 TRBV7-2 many CASSRLAGVETQYF TGTGCCAGCAGCCGACTAGCGGGAGTTGAGACCCAGTACTTC
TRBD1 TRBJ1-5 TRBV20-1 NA CSADEGAGVQPQHF TGCAGTGCCGATGAGGGGGCCGGCGTTCAGCCCCAGCATTTT
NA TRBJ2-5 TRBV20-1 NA CSAMPGTLGETQYF TGCAGTGCTATGCCCGGGACCTTGGGAGAGACCCAGTACTTC
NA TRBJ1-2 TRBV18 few CASSPEQGTVYGYTF TGTGCCAGCTCACCAGAACAGGGAACAGTGTATGGCTACACCTTC
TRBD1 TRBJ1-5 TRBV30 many CAWSNRGGNQPQHF TGTGCCTGGAGTAACAGGGGCGGCAATCAGCCCCAGCATTTT
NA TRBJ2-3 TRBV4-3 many CASNQVLRRSTDTQYF TGCGCCAGCAACCAAGTATTAAGAAGGAGCACAGATACGCAGTATTTT
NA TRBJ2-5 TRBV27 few CASSPETQYF TGTGCCAGCAGTCCAGAGACCCAGTACTTC